This TCR beta chain was sequenced for a study of T cell responses to AZD1222 COVID-19 vaccine. Of note for this clone: The antigen remains unidentified.

Assay used: immunoSEQ multiplex PCR; TCRdb lists only in-frame clones, some missing. Of around 150,000 clones in the sample, roughly 88% were seen once. The V segment lost 5 bases and the J segment 5 bases; nucleotides outside the gene matches: 6. The germline V gene has CDR1 MDHEN and CDR2 SYDVKM. This CDR3 is built from 14 residues. Study-wide results and caveats: Compared with day 0, the breadth and depth of the Spike-specific TCR repertoire rose significantly after two doses of AZD1222. Clonal diversity was possibly underestimated, and the donors were mostly white British, with more females. The number of AZD1222 recipients seropositive at baseline was only six. The study reported that nearly half of spike-specific TCRs target unmutated variant regions.

This sequence joins TRBV28 and TRBJ2-7; TRBD2 aligns across 10 bases. This specimen consisted of peripheral blood, obtained on day 0 of AZD1222 vaccination. The clonotype was recovered from an adult in good health. For the CDR3, the DNA is TGTGCCAGCAGTATAAGCGGGAGGGAAGACGAGCAGTACTTC. It codes for CASSISGREDEQYF. Complete variable domain (other parts from reference TRBV28 and TRBJ2-7): DVKVTQSSRYLVKRTGEKVFLECVQDMDHENMFWYRQDPGLGLRLIYFSYDVKMKEKGDIPEGYSVSREKKERFSLILESASTNQTSMYLCASSISGREDEQYFGPGTRLTVT.